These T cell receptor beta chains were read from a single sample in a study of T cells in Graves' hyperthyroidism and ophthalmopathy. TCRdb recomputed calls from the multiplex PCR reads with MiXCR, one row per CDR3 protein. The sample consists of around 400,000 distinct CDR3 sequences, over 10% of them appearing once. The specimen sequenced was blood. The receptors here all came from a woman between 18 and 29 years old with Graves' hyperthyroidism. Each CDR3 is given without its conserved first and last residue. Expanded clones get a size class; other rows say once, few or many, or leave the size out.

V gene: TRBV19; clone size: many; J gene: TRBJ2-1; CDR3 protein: ASRLGMNSYNEQF
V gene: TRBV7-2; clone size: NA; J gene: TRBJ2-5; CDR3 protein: ASSLQGAGRETQY
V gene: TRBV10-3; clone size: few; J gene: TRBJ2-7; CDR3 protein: AIRTPGQDYEQY
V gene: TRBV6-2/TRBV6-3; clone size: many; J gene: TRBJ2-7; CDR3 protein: ASSPRGTSGSYEQY
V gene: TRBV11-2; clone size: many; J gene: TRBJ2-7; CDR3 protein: ASSLDLGGRTYEQY
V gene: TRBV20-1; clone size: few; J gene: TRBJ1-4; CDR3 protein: SASYDQNEKLF
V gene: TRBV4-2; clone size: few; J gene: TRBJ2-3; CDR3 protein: ASSQDRAAGGSSTDTQY
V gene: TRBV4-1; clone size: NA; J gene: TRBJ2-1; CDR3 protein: ASSQEGTSINEQF
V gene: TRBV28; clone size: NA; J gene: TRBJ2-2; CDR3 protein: ASRSSTGTGELF
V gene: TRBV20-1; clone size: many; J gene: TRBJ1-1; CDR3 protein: SARPGWGEAF
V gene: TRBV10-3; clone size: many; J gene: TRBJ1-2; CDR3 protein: AISELSATFLWDGYT
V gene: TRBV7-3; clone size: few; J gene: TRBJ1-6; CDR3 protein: ASSFGGAYNSPLH
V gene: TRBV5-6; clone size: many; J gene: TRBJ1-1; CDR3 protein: ASSLHLLGEAF
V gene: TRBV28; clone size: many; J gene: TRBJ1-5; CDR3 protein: ASSFQGARQPQH
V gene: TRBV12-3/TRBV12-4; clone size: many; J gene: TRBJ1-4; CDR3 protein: ASRSSEKLF
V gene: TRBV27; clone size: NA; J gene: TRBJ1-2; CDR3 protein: ASSLRRDPTRGYT
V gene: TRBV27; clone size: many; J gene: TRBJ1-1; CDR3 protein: ASRLMTGGEEGAF
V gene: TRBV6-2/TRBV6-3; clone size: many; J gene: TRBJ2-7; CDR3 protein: ASSYRLLRDRTLKGSSYEQY
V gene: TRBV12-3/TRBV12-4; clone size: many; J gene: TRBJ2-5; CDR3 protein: ASSFDTLQETQY
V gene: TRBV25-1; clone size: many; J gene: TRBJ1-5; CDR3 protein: ASSGSGNQPQH
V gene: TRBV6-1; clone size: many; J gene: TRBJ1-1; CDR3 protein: ASSPPPGGNTEAF
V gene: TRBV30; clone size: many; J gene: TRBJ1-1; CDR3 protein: AWSRLTRNTEAF
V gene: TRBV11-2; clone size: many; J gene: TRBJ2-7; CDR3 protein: ASSRTGRGEQY
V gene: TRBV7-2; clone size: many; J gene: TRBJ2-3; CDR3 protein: ASSLKRDSEGDTQY
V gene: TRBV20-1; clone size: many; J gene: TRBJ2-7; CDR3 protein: SAQRGPRGEQY
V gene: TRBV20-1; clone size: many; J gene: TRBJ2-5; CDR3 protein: SATAQETQY
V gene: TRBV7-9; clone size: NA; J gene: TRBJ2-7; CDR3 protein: ASGLNPRGGSYEQY
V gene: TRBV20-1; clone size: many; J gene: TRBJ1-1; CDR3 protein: SARGRVNTEAF
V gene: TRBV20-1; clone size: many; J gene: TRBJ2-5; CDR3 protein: SAGQGIRLTQY
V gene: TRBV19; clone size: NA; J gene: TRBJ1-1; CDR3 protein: ATSEGTGNLKAF